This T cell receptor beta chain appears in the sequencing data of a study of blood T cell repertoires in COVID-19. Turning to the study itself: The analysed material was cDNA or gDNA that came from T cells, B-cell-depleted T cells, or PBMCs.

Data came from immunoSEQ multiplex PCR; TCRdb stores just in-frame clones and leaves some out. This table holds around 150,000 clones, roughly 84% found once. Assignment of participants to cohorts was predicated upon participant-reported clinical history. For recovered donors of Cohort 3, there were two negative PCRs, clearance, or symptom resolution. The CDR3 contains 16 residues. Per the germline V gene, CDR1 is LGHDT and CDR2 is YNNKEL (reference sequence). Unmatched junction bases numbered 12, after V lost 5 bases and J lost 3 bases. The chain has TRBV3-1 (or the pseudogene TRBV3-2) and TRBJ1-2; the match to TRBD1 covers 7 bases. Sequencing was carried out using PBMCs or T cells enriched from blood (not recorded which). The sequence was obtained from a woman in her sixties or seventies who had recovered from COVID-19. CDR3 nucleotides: TGTGCCAGCAGCGGAGGACAACAAACAGGGGACTATGGCTACACCTTC. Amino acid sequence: CASSGGQQTGDYGYTF.